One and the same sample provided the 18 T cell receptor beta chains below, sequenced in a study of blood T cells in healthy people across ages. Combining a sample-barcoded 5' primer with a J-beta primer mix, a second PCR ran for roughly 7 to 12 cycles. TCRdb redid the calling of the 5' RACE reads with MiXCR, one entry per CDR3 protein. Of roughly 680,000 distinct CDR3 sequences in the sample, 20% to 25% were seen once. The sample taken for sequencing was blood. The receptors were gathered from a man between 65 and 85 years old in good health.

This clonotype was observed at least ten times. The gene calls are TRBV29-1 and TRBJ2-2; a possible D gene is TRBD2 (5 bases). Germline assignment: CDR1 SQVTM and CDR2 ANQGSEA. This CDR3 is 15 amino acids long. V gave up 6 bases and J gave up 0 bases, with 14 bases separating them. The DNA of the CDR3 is TGCAGCGTAAATTATGCGGGCTCGAACACCGGGGAGCTGTTTTTT. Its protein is CSVNYAGSNTGELFF.

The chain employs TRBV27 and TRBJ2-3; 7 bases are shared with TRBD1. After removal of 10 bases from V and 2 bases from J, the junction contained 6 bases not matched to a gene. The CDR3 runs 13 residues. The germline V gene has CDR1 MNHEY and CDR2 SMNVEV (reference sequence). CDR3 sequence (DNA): TGTGCCACCAGACAGGGATTCACAGATACGCAGTATTTT. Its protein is CATRQGFTDTQYF.

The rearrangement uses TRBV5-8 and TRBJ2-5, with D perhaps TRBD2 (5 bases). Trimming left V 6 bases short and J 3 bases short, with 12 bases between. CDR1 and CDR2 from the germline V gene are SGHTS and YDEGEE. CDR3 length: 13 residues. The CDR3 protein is CASNLGSEETQYF. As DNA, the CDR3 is TGTGCCAGCAACTTAGGGAGCGAAGAGACCCAGTACTTC.

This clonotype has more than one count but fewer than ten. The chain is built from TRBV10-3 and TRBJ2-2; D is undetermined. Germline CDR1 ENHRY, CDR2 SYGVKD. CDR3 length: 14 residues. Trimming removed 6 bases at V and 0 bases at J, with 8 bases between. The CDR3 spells CAIRQIANTGELFF. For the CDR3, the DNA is TGTGCCATCAGGCAAATCGCGAACACCGGGGAGCTGTTTTTT.

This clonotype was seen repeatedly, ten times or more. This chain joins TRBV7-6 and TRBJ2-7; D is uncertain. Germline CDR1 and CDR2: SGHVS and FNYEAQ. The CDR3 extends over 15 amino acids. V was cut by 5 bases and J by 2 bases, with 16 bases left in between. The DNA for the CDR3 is TGTGCCAGCAGCACAGCAAGTTTGGGTACCTACGAGCAGTACTTC. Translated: CASSTASLGTYEQYF.

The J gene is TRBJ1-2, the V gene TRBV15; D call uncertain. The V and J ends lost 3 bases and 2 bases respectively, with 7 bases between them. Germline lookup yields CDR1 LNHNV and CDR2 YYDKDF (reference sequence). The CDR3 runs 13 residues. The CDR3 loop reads CATSRDGNYGYTF. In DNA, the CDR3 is TGTGCCACCAGCAGGGACGGAAACTATGGCTACACCTTC.

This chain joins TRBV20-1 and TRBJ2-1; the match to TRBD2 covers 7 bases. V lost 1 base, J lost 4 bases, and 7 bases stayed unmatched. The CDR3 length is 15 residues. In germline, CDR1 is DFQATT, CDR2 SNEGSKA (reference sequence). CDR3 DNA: TGCAGTGCTAGAGGGGGGAGCGGGGATTACAATGAGCAGTTCTTC. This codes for CSARGGSGDYNEQFF.

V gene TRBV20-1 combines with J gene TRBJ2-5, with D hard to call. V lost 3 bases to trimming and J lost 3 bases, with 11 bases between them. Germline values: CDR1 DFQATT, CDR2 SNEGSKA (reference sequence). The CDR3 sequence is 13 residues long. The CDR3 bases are TGCAGTGCTAGCGCGAGCCCGGAAGAGACCCAGTACTTC. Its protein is CSASASPEETQYF.

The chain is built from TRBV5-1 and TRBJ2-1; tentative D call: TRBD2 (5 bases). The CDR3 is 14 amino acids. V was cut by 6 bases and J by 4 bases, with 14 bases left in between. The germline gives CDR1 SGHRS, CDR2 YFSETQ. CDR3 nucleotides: TGCGCCAGCAACTTTAGATCGGGATACAATGAGCAGTTCTTC. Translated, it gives CASNFRSGYNEQFF.

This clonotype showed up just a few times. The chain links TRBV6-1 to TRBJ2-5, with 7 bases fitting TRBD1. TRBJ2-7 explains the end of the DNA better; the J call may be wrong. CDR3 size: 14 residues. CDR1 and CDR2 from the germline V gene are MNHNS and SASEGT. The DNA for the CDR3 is TGTGCCAGCAGTGATAGAGGGGGCGTCTACGAGCAGTACTTC. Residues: CASSDRGGVYEQYF.

The CDR3 bases are TGTGCCAGCAGCTTAGACTCACGAGGGGACTATGGCTACACCTTC. Translated: CASSLDSRGDYGYTF. V is TRBV7-3 and J is TRBJ1-2; D perhaps matches TRBD1 (5 bases). V was clipped by 2 bases and J by 3 bases, with 13 bases between them. Per germline, CDR1 SGHTA and CDR2 FQGTGA. The CDR3 is 15 amino acids. Complete variable domain (other parts from reference TRBV7-3 and TRBJ1-2): GAGVSQTPSNKVTEKGKYVELRCDPISGHTALYWYRQSLGQGPEFLIYFQGTGAADDSGLPNDRFFAVRPEGSVSTLKIQRTERGDSAVYLCASSLDSRGDYGYTFGSGTRLTVV.

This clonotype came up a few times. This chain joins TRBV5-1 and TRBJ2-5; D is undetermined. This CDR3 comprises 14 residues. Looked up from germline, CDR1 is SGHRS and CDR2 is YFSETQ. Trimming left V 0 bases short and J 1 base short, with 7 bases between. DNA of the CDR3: TGCGCCAGCAGCTTGGCCAGCATCCAAGAGACCCAGTACTTC. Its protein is CASSLASIQETQYF.

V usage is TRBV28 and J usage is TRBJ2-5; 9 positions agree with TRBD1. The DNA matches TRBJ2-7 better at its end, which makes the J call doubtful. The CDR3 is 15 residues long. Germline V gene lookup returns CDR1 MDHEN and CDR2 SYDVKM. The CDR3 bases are TGTGCCAGCAGCCTTCCCGGGACAGGGTCCTACGAGCAGTACTTC. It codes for CASSLPGTGSYEQYF.

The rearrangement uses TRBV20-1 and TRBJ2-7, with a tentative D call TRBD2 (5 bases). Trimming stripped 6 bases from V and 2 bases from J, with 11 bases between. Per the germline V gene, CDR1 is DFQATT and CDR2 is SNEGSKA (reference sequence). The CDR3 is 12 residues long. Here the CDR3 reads CSASPAAYEQYF. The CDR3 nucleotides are TGCAGTGCCTCTCCAGCGGCCTACGAGCAGTACTTC.

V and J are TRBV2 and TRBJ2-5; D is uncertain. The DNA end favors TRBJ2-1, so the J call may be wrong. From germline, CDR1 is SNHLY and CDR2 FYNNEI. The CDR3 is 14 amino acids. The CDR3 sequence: CASTPRVGMGGQFF. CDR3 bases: TGTGCCAGCACCCCCCGGGTAGGGATGGGTGGGCAGTTCTTC.

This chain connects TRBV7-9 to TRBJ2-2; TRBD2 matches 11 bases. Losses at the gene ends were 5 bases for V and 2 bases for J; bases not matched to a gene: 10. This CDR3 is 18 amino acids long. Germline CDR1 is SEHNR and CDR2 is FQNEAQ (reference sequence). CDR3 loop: CASSPLWTSGQNTGELFF. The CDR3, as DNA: TGTGCCAGCAGCCCGCTGTGGACTAGCGGGCAAAACACCGGGGAGCTGTTTTTT.

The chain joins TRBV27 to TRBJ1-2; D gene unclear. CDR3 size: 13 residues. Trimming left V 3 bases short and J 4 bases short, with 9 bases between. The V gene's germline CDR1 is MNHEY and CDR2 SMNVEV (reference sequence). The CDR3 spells CASSFGDSYGYTF. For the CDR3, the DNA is TGTGCCAGCAGTTTTGGCGACTCCTATGGCTACACCTTC.

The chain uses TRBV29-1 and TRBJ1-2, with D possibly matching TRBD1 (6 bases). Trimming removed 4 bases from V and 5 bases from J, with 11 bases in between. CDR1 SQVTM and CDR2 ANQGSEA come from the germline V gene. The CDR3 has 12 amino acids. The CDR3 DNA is TGCAGCGTTGGGGGGGGCGGATATGGCTACACCTTC. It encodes CSVGGGGYGYTF.